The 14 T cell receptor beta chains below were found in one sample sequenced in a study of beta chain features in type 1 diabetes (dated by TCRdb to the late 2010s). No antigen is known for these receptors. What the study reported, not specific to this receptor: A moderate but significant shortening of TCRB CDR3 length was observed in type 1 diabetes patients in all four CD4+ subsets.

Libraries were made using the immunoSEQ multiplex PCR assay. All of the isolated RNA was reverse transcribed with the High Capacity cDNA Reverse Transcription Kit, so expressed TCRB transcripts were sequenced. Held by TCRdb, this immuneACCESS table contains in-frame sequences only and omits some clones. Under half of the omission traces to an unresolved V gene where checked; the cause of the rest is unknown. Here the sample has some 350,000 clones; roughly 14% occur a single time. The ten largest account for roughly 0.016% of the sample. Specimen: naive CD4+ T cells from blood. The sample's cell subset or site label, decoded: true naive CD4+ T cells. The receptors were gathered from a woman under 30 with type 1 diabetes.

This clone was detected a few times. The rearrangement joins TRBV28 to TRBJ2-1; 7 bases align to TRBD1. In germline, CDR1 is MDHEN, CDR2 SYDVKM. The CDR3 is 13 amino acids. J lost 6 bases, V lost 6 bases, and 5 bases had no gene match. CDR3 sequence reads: CASRPTGVNEQFF. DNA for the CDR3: TGTGCCAGCAGACCAACAGGGGTCAATGAGCAGTTCTTC.

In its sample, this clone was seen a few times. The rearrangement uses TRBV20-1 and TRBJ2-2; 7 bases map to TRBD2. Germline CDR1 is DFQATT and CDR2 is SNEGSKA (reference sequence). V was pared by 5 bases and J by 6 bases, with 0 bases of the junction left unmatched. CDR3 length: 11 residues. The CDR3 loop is CSALAAGELFF. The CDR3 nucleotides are TGCAGTGCTCTAGCGGCCGGGGAGCTGTTTTTT.

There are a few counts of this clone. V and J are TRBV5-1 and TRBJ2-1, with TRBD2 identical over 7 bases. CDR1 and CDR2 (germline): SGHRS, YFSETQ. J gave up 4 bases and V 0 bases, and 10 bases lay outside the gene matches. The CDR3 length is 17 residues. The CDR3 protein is CASSLGFVGGPYNEQFF. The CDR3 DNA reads TGCGCCAGCAGCTTGGGATTCGTGGGAGGGCCGTACAATGAGCAGTTCTTC.

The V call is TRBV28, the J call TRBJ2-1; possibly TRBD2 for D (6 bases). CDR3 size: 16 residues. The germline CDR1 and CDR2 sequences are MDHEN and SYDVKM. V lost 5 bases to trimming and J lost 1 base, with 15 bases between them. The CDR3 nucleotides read TGTGCCAGCAGTCCAGAATCACTAGCATCCTACAATGAGCAGTTCTTC. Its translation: CASSPESLASYNEQFF.

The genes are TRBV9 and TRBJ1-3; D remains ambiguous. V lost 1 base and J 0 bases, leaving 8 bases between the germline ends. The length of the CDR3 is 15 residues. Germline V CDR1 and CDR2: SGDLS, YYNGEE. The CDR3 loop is CASSVQSSSGNTIYF. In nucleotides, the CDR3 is TGTGCCAGCAGCGTACAGTCCAGCTCTGGAAACACCATATATTTT.

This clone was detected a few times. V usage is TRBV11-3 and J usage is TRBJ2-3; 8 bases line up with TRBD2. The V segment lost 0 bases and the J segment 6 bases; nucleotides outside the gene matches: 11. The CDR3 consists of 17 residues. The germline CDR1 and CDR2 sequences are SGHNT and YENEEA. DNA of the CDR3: TGTGCCAGCAGCTTAGATTTTGGAGGACTAGCAACGGATACGCAGTATTTT. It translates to CASSLDFGGLATDTQYF.

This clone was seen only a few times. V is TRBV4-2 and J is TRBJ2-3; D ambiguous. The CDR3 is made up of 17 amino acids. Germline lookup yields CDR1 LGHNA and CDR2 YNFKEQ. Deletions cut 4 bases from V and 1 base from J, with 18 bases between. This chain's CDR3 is CASSLQPQRSGTDTQYF. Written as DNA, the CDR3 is TGTGCCAGCAGCCTCCAACCCCAGAGGTCGGGCACAGATACGCAGTATTTT.

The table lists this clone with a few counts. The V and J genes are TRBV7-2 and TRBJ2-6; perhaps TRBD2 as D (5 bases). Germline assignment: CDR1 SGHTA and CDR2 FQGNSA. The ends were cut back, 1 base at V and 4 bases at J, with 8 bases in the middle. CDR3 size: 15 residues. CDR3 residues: CASSLGAVGANVLTF. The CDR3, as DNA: TGTGCCAGCAGCTTAGGAGCGGTCGGGGCCAACGTCCTGACTTTC.

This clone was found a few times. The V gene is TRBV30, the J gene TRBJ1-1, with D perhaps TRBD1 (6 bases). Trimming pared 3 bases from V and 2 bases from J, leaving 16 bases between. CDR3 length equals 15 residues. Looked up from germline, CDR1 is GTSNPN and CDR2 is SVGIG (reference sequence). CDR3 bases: TGTGCCTGGAGACAGGGAGCTGAGCGTAACACTGAAGCTTTCTTT. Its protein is CAWRQGAERNTEAFF. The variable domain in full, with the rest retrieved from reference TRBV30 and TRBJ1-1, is SQTIHQWPATLVQPVGSPLSLECTVEGTSNPNLYWYRQAAGRGLQLLFYSVGIGQISSEVPQNLSASRPQDRQFILSSKKLLLSDSGFYLCAWRQGAERNTEAFFGQGTRLTVV.

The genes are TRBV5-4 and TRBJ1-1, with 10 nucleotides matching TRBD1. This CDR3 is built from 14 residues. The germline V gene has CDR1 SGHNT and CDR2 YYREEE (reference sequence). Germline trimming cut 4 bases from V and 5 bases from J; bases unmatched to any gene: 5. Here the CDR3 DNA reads TGTGCCAGCAGCAGCGGACAGGGGGTTACTGAAGCTTTCTTT. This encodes CASSSGQGVTEAFF.

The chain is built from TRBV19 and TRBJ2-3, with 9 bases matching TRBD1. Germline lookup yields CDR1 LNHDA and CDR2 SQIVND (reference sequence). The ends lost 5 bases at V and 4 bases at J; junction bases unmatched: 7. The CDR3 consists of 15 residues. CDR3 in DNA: TGTGCCAGTAGTTTACGGACAGGGGTGGCAGATACGCAGTATTTT. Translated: CASSLRTGVADTQYF.

The CDR3 region has the DNA TGTGCCAGCGGAATCCGGGACAGGAAACTCGAGCAGTACTTC. Residues: CASGIRDRKLEQYF. V and J are TRBV28 and TRBJ2-7; 8 bases match TRBD1. CDR3 length: 14 residues. From germline, CDR1 is MDHEN and CDR2 SYDVKM. With 8 bases clipped from V and 6 bases from J, the junction kept 12 bases outside the gene matches.

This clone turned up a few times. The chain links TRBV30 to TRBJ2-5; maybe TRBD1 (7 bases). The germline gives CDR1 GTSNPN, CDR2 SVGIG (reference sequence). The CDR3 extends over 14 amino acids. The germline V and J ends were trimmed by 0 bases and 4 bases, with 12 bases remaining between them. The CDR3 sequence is CAWSVRQGGETQYF. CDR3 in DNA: TGTGCCTGGAGTGTACGACAGGGAGGAGAGACCCAGTACTTC.

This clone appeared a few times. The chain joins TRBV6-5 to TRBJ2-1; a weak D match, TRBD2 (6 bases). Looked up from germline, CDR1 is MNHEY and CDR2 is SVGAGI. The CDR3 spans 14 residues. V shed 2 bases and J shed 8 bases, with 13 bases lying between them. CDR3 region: CASSYGTLGDEQFF. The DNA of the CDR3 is TGTGCCAGCAGTTACGGGACTCTCGGGGATGAGCAGTTCTTC.